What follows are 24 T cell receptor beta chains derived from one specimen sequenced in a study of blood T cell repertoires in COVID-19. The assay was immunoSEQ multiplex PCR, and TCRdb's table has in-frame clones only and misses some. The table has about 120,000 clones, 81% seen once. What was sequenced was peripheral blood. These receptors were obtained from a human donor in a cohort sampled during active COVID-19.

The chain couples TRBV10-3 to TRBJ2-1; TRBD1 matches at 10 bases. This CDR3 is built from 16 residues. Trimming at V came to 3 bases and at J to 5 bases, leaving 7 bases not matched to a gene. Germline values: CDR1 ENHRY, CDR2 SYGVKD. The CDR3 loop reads CAISDDRGRFNNEQFF. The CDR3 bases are TGTGCCATCAGTGATGACAGGGGGCGATTCAACAATGAGCAGTTCTTC.

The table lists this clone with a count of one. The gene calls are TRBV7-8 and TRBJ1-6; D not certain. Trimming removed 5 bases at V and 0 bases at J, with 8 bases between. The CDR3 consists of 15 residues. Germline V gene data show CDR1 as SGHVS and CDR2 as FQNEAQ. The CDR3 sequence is CASSPRLSYNSPLHF. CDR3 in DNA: TGTGCCAGCAGCCCGCGGCTCTCCTATAATTCACCCCTCCACTTT.

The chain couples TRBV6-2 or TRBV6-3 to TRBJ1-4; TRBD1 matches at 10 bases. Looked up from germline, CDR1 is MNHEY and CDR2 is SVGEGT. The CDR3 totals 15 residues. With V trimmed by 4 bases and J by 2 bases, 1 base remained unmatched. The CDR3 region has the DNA TGTGCCAGCAGTTGGACAGGGGGGACTAATGAAAAACTGTTTTTT. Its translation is CASSWTGGTNEKLFF.

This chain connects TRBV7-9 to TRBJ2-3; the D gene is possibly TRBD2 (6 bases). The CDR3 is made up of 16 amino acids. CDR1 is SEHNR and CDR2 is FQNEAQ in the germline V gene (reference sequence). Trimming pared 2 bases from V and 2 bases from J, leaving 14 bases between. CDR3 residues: CASSLQGPSDTDTQYF. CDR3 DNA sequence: TGTGCCAGCAGCTTACAGGGTCCTAGCGACACAGATACGCAGTATTTT.

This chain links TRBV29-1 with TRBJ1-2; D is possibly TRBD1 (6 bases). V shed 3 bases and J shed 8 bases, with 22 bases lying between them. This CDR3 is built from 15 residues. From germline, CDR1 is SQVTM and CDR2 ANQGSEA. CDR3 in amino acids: CSVESRAGQKRGYTF. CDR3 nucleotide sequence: TGCAGCGTTGAGTCCAGGGCCGGACAGAAGAGAGGCTACACCTTC.

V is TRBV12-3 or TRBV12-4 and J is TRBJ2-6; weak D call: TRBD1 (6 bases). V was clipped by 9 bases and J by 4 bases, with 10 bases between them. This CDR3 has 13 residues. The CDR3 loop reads CASNRAGANVLTF. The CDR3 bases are TGTGCCAGTAACAGGGCCGGGGCCAACGTCCTGACTTTC.

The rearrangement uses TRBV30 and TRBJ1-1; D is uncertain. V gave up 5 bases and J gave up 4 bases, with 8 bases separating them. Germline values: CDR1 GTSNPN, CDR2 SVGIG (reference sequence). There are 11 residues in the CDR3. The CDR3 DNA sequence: TGTGCCTGGTACTACGGCACTGAAGCTTTCTTT. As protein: CAWYYGTEAFF.

The CDR3: CASSPGTADYEQYF. CDR3 bases: TGTGCCAGCAGCCCCGGGACAGCAGACTACGAGCAGTACTTC. The chain carries TRBV7-2 and TRBJ2-7; 7 bases agree with TRBD1. CDR1 is SGHTA and CDR2 is FQGNSA in the germline V gene. V lost 5 bases to trimming and J lost 3 bases; unmatched junction nucleotides: 7. The CDR3 covers 14 residues.

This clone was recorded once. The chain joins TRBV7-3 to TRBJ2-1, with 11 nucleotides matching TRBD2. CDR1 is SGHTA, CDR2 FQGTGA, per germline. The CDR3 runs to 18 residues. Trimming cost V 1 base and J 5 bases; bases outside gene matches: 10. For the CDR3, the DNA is TGTGCCAGCAGCTTAATGGGACACGGGACTAGCGGTCACAATGAGCAGTTCTTC. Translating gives CASSLMGHGTSGHNEQFF.

This CDR3 reads CSVGTGGMTEAFF. The CDR3, as DNA: TGCAGCGTCGGTACAGGGGGGATGACTGAAGCTTTCTTT. The chain joins TRBV29-1 to TRBJ1-1; the match to TRBD1 covers 8 bases. The V segment lost 6 bases and the J segment 5 bases; nucleotides outside the gene matches: 8. The V gene's germline CDR1 is SQVTM and CDR2 ANQGSEA. The CDR3 covers 13 residues.

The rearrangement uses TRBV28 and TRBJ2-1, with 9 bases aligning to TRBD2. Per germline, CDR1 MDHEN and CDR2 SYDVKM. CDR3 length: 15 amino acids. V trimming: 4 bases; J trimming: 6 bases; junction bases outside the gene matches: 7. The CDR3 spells CASSSSSGNFNEQFF. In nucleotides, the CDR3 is TGTGCCAGCAGTTCCTCTAGCGGGAACTTCAATGAGCAGTTCTTC.

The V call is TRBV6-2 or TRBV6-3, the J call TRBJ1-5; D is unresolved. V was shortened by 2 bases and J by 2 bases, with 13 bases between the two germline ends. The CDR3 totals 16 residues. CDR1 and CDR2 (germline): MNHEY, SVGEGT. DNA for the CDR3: TGTGCCAGCAGTTACGGGTCGACAAGTGGCAATCAGCCCCAGCATTTT. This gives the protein CASSYGSTSGNQPQHF.

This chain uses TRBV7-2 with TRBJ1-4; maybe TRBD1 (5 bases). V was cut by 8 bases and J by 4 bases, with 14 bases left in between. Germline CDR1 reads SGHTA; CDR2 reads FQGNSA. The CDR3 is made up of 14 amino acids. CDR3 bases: TGTGCCAGCGAGAGGGGAGGGAGTAATGAAAAACTGTTTTTT. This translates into CASERGGSNEKLFF.

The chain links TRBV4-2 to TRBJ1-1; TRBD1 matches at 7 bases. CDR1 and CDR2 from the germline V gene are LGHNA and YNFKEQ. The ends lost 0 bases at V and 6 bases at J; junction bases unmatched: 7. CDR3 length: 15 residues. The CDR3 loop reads CASSQEGLQGPEAFF. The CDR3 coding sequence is TGTGCCAGCAGCCAAGAAGGGTTACAGGGGCCTGAAGCTTTCTTT.

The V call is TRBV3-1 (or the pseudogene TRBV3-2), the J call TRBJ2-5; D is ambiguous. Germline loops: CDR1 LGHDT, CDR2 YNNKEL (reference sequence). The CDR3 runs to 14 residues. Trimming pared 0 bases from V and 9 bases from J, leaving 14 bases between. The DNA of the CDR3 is TGTGCCAGCAGCCAAGATCGGCGAGCGCTGGCCCAGTACTTC. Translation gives CASSQDRRALAQYF.

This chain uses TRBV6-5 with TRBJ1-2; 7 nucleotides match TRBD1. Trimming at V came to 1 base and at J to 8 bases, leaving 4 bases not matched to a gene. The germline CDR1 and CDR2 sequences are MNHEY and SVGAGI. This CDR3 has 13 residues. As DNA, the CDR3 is TGTGCCAGCAGTTACTTCACAGGGGACGGCTACACCTTC. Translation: CASSYFTGDGYTF.

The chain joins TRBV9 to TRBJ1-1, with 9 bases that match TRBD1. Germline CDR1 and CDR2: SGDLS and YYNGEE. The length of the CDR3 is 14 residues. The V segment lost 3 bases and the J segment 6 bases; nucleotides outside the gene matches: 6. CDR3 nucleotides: TGTGCCAGCAGCGGACAGGGGGGTGTGGCTGAAGCTTTCTTT. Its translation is CASSGQGGVAEAFF.

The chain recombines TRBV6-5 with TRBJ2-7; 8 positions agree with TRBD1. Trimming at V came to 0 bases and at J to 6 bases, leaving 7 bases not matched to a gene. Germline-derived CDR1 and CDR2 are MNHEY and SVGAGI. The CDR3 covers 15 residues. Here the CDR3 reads CASSYSRQGAGEQYF. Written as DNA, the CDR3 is TGTGCCAGCAGTTACTCTCGGCAGGGGGCAGGCGAGCAGTACTTC.

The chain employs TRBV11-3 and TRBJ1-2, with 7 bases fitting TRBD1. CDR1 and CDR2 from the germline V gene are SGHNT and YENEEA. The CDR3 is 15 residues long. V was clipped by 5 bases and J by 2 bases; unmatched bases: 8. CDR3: CASSGNGQVNYGYTF. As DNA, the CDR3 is TGTGCCAGCAGCGGAAACGGACAGGTGAACTATGGCTACACCTTC.

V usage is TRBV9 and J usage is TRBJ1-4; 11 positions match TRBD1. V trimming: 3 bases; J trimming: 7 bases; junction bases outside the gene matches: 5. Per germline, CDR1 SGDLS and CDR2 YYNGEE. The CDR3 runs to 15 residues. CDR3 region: CASSGSGTGGEKLFF. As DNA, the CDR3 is TGTGCCAGCAGCGGGTCCGGGACAGGGGGTGAAAAACTGTTTTTT.

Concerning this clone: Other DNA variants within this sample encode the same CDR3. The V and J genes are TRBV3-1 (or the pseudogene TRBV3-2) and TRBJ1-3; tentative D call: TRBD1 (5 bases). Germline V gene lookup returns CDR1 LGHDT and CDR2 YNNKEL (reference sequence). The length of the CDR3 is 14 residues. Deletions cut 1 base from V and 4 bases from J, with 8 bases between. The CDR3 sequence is CASSQGTLGNTIYF. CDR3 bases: TGTGCCAGCAGCCAAGGGACATTAGGAAACACCATATATTTT.

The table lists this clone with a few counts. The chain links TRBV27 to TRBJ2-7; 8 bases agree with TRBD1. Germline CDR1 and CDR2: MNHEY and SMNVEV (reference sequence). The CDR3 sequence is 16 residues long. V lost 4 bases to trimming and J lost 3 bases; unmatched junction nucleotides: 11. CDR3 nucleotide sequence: TGTGCCAGCAGTTCCCAAGGACAGGGCAGTCTCTACGAGCAGTACTTC. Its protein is CASSSQGQGSLYEQYF.

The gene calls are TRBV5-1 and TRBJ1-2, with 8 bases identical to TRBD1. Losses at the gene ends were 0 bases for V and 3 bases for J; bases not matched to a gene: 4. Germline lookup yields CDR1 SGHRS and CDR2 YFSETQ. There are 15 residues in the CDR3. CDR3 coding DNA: TGCGCCAGCAGCTTGGGACAGGGGAGCGACTATGGCTACACCTTC. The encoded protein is CASSLGQGSDYGYTF.

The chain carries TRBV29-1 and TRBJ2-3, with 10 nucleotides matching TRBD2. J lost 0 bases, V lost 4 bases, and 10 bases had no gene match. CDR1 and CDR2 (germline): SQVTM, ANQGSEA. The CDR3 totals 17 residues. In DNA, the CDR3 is TGCAGCGTTGCTTGGGCTAGCGGGAGAGCTAGCACAGATACGCAGTATTTT. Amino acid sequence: CSVAWASGRASTDTQYF.